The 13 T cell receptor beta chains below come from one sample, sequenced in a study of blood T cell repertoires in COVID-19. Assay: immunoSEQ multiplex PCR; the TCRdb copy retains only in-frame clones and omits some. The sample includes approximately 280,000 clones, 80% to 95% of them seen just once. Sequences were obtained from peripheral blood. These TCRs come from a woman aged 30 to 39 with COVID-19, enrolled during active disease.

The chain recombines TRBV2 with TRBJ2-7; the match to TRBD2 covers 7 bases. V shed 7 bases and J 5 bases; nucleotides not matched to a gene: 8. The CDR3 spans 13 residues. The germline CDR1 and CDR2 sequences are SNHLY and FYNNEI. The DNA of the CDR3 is TGTGCCAGCATGCAGCGGGAAGTCCACGAGCAGTACTTC. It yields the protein CASMQREVHEQYF.

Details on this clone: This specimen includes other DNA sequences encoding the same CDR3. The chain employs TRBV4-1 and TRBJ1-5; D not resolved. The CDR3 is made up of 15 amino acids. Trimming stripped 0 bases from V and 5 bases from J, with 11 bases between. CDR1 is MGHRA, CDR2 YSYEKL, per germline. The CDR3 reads CASSQDPGSDQPQHF. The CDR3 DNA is TGCGCCAGCAGCCAAGATCCGGGGAGCGATCAGCCCCAGCATTTT.

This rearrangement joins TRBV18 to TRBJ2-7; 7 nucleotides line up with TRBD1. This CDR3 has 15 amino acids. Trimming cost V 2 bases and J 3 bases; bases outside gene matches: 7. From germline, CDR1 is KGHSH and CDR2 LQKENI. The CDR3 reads CASSPTTGVFYEQYF. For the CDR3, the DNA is TGTGCCAGCTCACCAACAACAGGGGTCTTCTACGAGCAGTACTTC.

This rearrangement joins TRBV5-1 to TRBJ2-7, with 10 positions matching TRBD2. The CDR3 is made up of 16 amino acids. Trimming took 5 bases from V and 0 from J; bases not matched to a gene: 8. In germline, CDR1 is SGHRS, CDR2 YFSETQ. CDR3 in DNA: TGCGCCAGCAGGCCTACTAGCGGGACACTCTCCTACGAGCAGTACTTC. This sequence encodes CASRPTSGTLSYEQYF.

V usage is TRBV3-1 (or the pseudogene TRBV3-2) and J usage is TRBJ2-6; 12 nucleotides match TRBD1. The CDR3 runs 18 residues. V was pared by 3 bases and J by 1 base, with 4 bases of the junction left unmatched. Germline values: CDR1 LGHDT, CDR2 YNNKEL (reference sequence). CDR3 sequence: CASSHAGQGASGANVLTF. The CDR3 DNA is TGTGCCAGCAGCCATGCGGGACAGGGGGCTTCTGGGGCCAACGTCCTGACTTTC.

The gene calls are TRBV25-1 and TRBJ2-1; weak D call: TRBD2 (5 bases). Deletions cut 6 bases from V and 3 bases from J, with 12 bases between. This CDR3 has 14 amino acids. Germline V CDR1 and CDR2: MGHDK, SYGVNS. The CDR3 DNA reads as TGTGCCAGCAGCCCCTCACTAGACTACAATGAGCAGTTCTTC. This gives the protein CASSPSLDYNEQFF.

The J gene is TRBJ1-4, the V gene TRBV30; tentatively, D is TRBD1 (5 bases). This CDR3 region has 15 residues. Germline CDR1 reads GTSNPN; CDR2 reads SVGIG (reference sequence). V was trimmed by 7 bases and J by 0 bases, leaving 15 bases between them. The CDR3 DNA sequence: TGTGCCTCCAAGCCTGACAGAGCAACTAATGAAAAACTGTTTTTT. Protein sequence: CASKPDRATNEKLFF.

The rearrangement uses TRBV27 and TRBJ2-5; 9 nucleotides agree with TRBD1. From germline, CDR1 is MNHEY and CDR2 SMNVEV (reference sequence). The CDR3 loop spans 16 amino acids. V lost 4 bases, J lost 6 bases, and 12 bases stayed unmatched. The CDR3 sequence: CASSSNRDRVLKTQYF. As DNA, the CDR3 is TGTGCCAGCAGTTCGAACCGGGACAGGGTTTTGAAGACCCAGTACTTC.

The CDR3 spells CASSLIRDNQPQHF. Here the CDR3 DNA reads TGTGCCAGCAGTTTGATCAGGGACAATCAGCCCCAGCATTTT. V gene TRBV28 combines with J gene TRBJ1-5, with D possibly TRBD1 on 5 matching bases. The V end was cut by 3 bases, the J end by 3 bases, with 9 bases between. Germline CDR1 MDHEN, CDR2 SYDVKM. The CDR3 is made up of 14 amino acids.

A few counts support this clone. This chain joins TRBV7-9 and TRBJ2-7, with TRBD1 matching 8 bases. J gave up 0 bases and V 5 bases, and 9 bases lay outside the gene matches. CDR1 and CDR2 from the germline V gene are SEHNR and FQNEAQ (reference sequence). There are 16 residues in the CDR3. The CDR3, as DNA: TGTGCCAGCAGCGTTTCAGGGGGCCTCAGCTCCTACGAGCAGTACTTC. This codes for CASSVSGGLSSYEQYF.

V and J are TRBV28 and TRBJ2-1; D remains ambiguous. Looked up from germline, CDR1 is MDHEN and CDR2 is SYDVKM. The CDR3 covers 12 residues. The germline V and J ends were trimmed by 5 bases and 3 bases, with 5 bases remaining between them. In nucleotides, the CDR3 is TGTGCCAGCAGTACCTACTACAATGAGCAGTTCTTC. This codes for CASSTYYNEQFF.

The CDR3 coding sequence is TGTGCCAGCAGCTTAGAAGGGGGCCGGGAGCTGTTTTTT. The encoded protein is CASSLEGGRELFF. The J gene is TRBJ2-2, the V gene TRBV11-2; 7 bases match TRBD1. CDR1 and CDR2 from the germline V gene are SGHAT and FQNNGV. The CDR3 is 13 amino acids. The ends lost 0 bases at V and 9 bases at J; junction bases unmatched: 1.

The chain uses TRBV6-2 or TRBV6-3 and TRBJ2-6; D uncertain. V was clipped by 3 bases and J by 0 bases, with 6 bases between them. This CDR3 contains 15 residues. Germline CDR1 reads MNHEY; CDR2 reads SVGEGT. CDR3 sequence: CASSYVGSGANVLTF. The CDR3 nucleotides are TGTGCCAGCAGTTATGTCGGCTCTGGGGCCAACGTCCTGACTTTC.